These 20 T cell receptor beta chains were all obtained from the same sample, sequenced in a study of blood T cell repertoires in COVID-19. Profiling relied on immunoSEQ multiplex PCR, and the TCRdb table lists in-frame clones only, not all of them. The table records roughly 240,000 clones, approximately 85% of them present only once. The sequencing input was PBMCs or T cells enriched from blood (not recorded which). Source of these receptors: a woman aged 45 to 65 with acute COVID-19.

The chain has TRBV7-2 and TRBJ2-2, with D possibly matching TRBD2 (7 bases). The CDR3 contains 14 residues. Germline values: CDR1 SGHTA, CDR2 FQGNSA. V gave up 6 bases and J gave up 2 bases, with 10 bases separating them. CDR3 sequence (DNA): TGTGCCAGCAGGCGGGGGCCTAACACCGGGGAGCTGTTTTTT. It translates to CASRRGPNTGELFF.

J is TRBJ1-4 and V is TRBV6-5, with 8 bases that match TRBD1. The CDR3 has 16 residues. CDR1 and CDR2 (germline): MNHEY, SVGAGI. The V and J ends lost 0 bases and 7 bases, in that order; junction bases with no gene match: 7. CDR3 amino acids: CASSYSRTGSREKLFF. For the CDR3, the DNA is TGTGCCAGCAGTTACTCGAGGACAGGGAGCCGTGAAAAACTGTTTTTT.

The chain uses TRBV7-9 and TRBJ1-1, with D hard to call. Germline V gene data show CDR1 as SEHNR and CDR2 as FQNEAQ (reference sequence). V dropped 2 bases and J dropped 3 bases, with 7 bases sitting between them. The CDR3 is 13 residues long. This CDR3 is CASSLFEDTEAFF. CDR3 DNA sequence: TGTGCCAGCAGCTTATTTGAGGACACTGAAGCTTTCTTT.

The CDR3 nucleotides read TGCGCCAGCAGCTTGACAGCCAGGGGAGAAGGGACCATATATTTT. Amino acid sequence: CASSLTARGEGTIYF. The V and J genes are TRBV5-1 and TRBJ1-3; D is perhaps TRBD1 (6 bases). Germline CDR1 and CDR2: SGHRS and YFSETQ. V shed 1 base and J shed 10 bases, with 18 bases lying between them. The CDR3 runs to 15 residues.

V is TRBV19 and J is TRBJ1-2, with unresolved D. This CDR3 contains 12 residues. Trimming took off 2 bases at V and 7 bases at J, with 8 bases between the two ends. Looked up from germline, CDR1 is LNHDA and CDR2 is SQIVND (reference sequence). The CDR3 coding sequence is TGTGCCAGTAGTATAAGAGGGTTTGGCTACACCTTC. This encodes CASSIRGFGYTF.

The gene calls are TRBV6-5 and TRBJ2-2; 9 bases fit TRBD1. From germline, CDR1 is MNHEY and CDR2 SVGAGI. The CDR3 runs 14 residues. V lost 7 bases, J lost 4 bases, and 4 bases stayed unmatched. This CDR3 reads CASNGQGSTGELFF. CDR3 bases: TGTGCCAGCAACGGACAGGGGAGCACCGGGGAGCTGTTTTTT.

The chain employs TRBV5-1 and TRBJ2-3; TRBD2 matches 10 bases. Germline V gives CDR1 SGHRS, CDR2 YFSETQ. This CDR3 has 15 amino acids. Germline trimming cut 4 bases from V and 3 bases from J; bases unmatched to any gene: 5. This CDR3 is CASSLAGVETDTQYF. The CDR3 nucleotides read TGCGCCAGCAGCCTAGCGGGGGTCGAGACAGATACGCAGTATTTT. The whole variable domain, remainder taken from reference TRBV5-1 and TRBJ2-3, is KAGVTQTPRYLIKTRGQQVTLSCSPISGHRSVSWYQQTPGQGLQFLFEYFSETQRNKGNFPGRFSGRQFSNSRSEMNVSTLELGDSALYLCASSLAGVETDTQYFGPGTRLTVL.

The V call is TRBV5-1, the J call TRBJ1-1; D is perhaps TRBD1 (5 bases). The CDR3 has 16 residues. Germline V gene lookup returns CDR1 SGHRS and CDR2 YFSETQ. The V and J ends lost 0 bases and 3 bases respectively, with 15 bases between them. The CDR3 is CASSLDGPRGYTEAFF. The CDR3, as DNA: TGCGCCAGCAGCTTGGACGGGCCAAGGGGATACACTGAAGCTTTCTTT.

V gene TRBV5-1 combines with J gene TRBJ1-1, with D tentatively TRBD1 (6 bases). Germline V gene sequence: CDR1 SGHRS, CDR2 YFSETQ. Trimming shortened V by 3 bases and J by 0 bases, and 15 bases separated the two germline ends. The CDR3 sequence is 16 residues long. The CDR3 coding sequence is TGCGCCAGCAGCTGGGGACACCCGGGGATGAACACTGAAGCTTTCTTT. Residues: CASSWGHPGMNTEAFF.

The chain combines TRBV19 with TRBJ2-1; 12 nucleotides match TRBD2. Germline CDR1 LNHDA, CDR2 SQIVND (reference sequence). This CDR3 region has 14 residues. V trimming: 6 bases; J trimming: 9 bases; junction bases outside the gene matches: 6. The CDR3 protein is CASSHSTSGGEQFF. The CDR3 nucleotides are TGTGCCAGTAGCCACTCGACTAGCGGGGGTGAGCAGTTCTTC. The full variable domain, its missing parts supplied by reference TRBV19 and TRBJ2-1, is DGGITQSPKYLFRKEGQNVTLSCEQNLNHDAMYWYRQDPGQGLRLIYYSQIVNDFQKGDIAEGYSVSREKKESFPLTVTSAQKNPTAFYLCASSHSTSGGEQFFGPGTRLTVL.

Turning to this clone: A clone one base away is much larger, so this may be a read error. The chain recombines TRBV14 with TRBJ1-1, with TRBD1 as a possible D gene (6 bases). The CDR3 consists of 13 residues. The V end lost 3 bases, the J end lost 1 base, and 6 bases lay between the germline ends. CDR1 and CDR2 from the germline V gene are SGHDN and FVKESK. CDR3 DNA sequence: TGTGCCAGCAGCCAGGACAGGAACACTGAAGCTTTCTTT. Amino acid sequence: CASSQDRNTEAFF. The full variable domain, rest sourced from reference TRBV14 and TRBJ1-1, is EAGVTQFPSHSVIEKGQTVTLRCDPISGHDNLYWYRRVMGKEIKFLLHFVKESKQDESGMPNNRFLAERTGGTYSTLKVQPAELEDSGVYFCASSQDRNTEAFFGQGTRLTVV.

With regard to this clone: The junction does not match germline at one end; this may be a read error. The chain combines TRBV29-1 with TRBJ1-2; 8 bases map to TRBD1. The CDR3 has 13 residues. The V gene's germline CDR1 is SQVTM and CDR2 ANQGSEA. In DNA form, the CDR3 reads TGCAGCGTCGGGACAGGTTCTAAGTATGGCTACACCTTC. This sequence encodes CSVGTGSKYGYTF.

The V gene is TRBV13, the J gene TRBJ2-3, with D possibly TRBD2 on 5 matching bases. V gave up 2 bases and J gave up 4 bases, with 10 bases separating them. There are 14 residues in the CDR3. CDR1 and CDR2 from the germline V gene are PRHDT and FYEKMQ (reference sequence). CDR3 sequence: CASSLRGKADTQYF. The CDR3 DNA is TGTGCCAGCAGCTTACGGGGTAAGGCAGATACGCAGTATTTT.

This clone is a singleton in its sample. V is TRBV11-3 and J is TRBJ1-1; D perhaps matches TRBD1 (6 bases). The CDR3 runs to 15 residues. Between the trimmed V and J ends, which lost 5 bases and 1 base, there was a span of 14 bases. Germline CDR1 is SGHNT and CDR2 is YENEEA. CDR3 sequence: CASSPRGAKNTEAFF. The CDR3 region has the DNA TGTGCCAGCAGCCCCAGGGGCGCGAAGAACACTGAAGCTTTCTTT.

CDR3 nucleotides: TGTGCCAGCAGCCCGAATTCGGGACTACCCACTGAAGCTTTCTTT. This gives the protein CASSPNSGLPTEAFF. J is TRBJ1-1 and V is TRBV6-5; tentatively, D is TRBD1 (5 bases). The CDR3 is 15 amino acids. V was trimmed by 6 bases and J by 4 bases, leaving 18 bases between them. Germline lookup yields CDR1 MNHEY and CDR2 SVGAGI.

The V gene is TRBV9, the J gene TRBJ2-2, with 8 positions matching TRBD2. CDR3 length: 15 residues. Trimming at V came to 6 bases and at J to 3 bases, leaving 7 bases not matched to a gene. CDR1 and CDR2 from the germline V gene are SGDLS and YYNGEE. The CDR3 is CASNPAGAYTGELFF. The CDR3 coding sequence is TGTGCCAGCAACCCAGCGGGGGCTTACACCGGGGAGCTGTTTTTT.

The chain is built from TRBV3-1 (or the pseudogene TRBV3-2) and TRBJ2-5, with a possible D match to TRBD1 (7 bases). Germline V CDR1 and CDR2: LGHDT, YNNKEL (reference sequence). The V end lost 4 bases, the J end lost 5 bases, and 14 bases lay between the germline ends. The CDR3 extends over 14 amino acids. The CDR3 DNA reads as TGTGCCAGCAGCCCCCAGGGGGGTCGGGAGACCCAGTACTTC. Encoded protein: CASSPQGGRETQYF.

The chain employs TRBV18 and TRBJ2-2; a weak D match, TRBD1 (6 bases). The CDR3 contains 14 residues. Per germline, CDR1 KGHSH and CDR2 LQKENI. V dropped 3 bases and J dropped 7 bases, with 12 bases sitting between them. The CDR3 DNA reads as TGTGCCAGCTCACCGACTGTACAGGGCGGGGAGCTGTTTTTT. The encoded protein is CASSPTVQGGELFF.

CDR3 coding DNA: TGTGCCAGCAGGTCCGGGCAGGGACTCGATCAGCCCCAGCATTTT. Its translation: CASRSGQGLDQPQHF. This rearrangement joins TRBV6-5 to TRBJ1-5; perhaps TRBD1 as D (5 bases). V lost 6 bases and J lost 5, with 17 bases in between. CDR1 and CDR2 (germline): MNHEY, SVGAGI. The CDR3 covers 15 residues.

The chain carries TRBV14 and TRBJ1-1; 10 bases line up with TRBD1. The CDR3 consists of 15 residues. The V gene end was trimmed by 1 base and the J gene end by 6 bases; junction bases not matched to a gene: 5. The germline V gene encodes CDR1 SGHDN and CDR2 FVKESK. The CDR3: CASSQVTGGVAEAFF. For the CDR3, the DNA is TGTGCCAGCAGCCAAGTGACAGGGGGCGTCGCTGAAGCTTTCTTT.